These 12 T cell receptor beta chains share one sample of origin, sequenced in a study of cytomegalovirus exposure and HLA in healthy donors. Primers for the PCR totalled 60 Vbeta and 13 Jbeta. The data were produced by immunoSEQ multiplex PCR, yet TCRdb's version contains in-frame clones alone and is incomplete. The table shows some 190,000 clones, with 78% occurring only once. The sequencing input was PBMCs. These receptors originate from a female donor in good health and CMV-seronegative.

This chain links TRBV5-3 with TRBJ2-7, with a possible D match to TRBD2 (5 bases). TRBV5-3 is sorted into the ORF group, with uncertain function. This CDR3 contains 15 residues. The ends were cut back, 0 bases at V and 3 bases at J, with 13 bases in the middle. The CDR3 is CARSLAGRVSYEQYF. CDR3 coding DNA: TGTGCCAGAAGCTTGGCGGGAAGGGTAAGCTACGAGCAGTACTTC.

The chain couples TRBV6-1 to TRBJ1-1; 10 bases line up with TRBD1. V gave up 6 bases and J gave up 7 bases; unmatched junction bases: 8. Germline assignment: CDR1 MNHNS and CDR2 SASEGT. CDR3 length: 14 amino acids. The CDR3 loop is CASRGDRGLREAFF. The CDR3 DNA reads as TGTGCCAGCAGAGGGGACAGGGGCCTACGTGAAGCTTTCTTT.

The rearrangement uses TRBV7-9 and TRBJ2-5; 7 nucleotides match TRBD1. The DNA end lines up better with TRBJ2-7; the J call may be wrong. This CDR3 spans 14 amino acids. Germline-derived CDR1 and CDR2 are SEHNR and FQNEAQ (reference sequence). In nucleotides, the CDR3 is TGTGCCAGCAGCTTAGACAGGGGAAGATACGAGCAGTACTTC. Encoded protein: CASSLDRGRYEQYF.

The V and J genes are TRBV25-1 and TRBJ2-1; 9 positions agree with TRBD2. Germline CDR1 MGHDK, CDR2 SYGVNS. The ends lost 8 bases at V and 0 bases at J; junction bases unmatched: 5. This CDR3 is 15 amino acids long. The chain's CDR3 is CASLAGPLSYNEQFF. The CDR3 coding sequence is TGTGCCAGCCTAGCGGGGCCACTCTCCTACAATGAGCAGTTCTTC.

CDR3 sequence reads: CASSFGTALNSPLHF. CDR3 nucleotides: TGTGCCAGCAGTTTCGGGACAGCTCTTAATTCACCCCTCCACTTT. The chain joins TRBV6-6 to TRBJ1-6, with 7 positions matching TRBD1. The germline gives CDR1 MNHNY, CDR2 SVGAGI (reference sequence). The CDR3 spans 15 residues. Trimming cost V 4 bases and J 6 bases; bases outside gene matches: 6.

The chain is built from TRBV7-9 and TRBJ1-2; unclear D gene. This CDR3 spans 15 amino acids. Germline-derived CDR1 and CDR2 are SEHNR and FQNEAQ (reference sequence). V was clipped by 7 bases and J by 4 bases, with 19 bases between them. For the CDR3, the DNA is TGTGCCAGCACCTCCCCCCGGGAGACCGTCTATGGCTACACCTTC. It translates to CASTSPRETVYGYTF.

The V and J genes are TRBV6-5 and TRBJ1-1; no reliable D call. CDR1 and CDR2 from the germline V gene are MNHEY and SVGAGI. The CDR3 contains 14 residues. V was pared by 5 bases and J by 4 bases, with 14 bases between. CDR3 DNA: TGTGCCAGCAGTAACGACGGAGGGATCACTGAAGCTTTCTTT. This gives the protein CASSNDGGITEAFF.

The chain joins TRBV12-5 to TRBJ2-3; 12 nucleotides line up with TRBD2. The germline gives CDR1 LGHNT, CDR2 FRNRAP. The CDR3 length is 18 residues. The junction had 10 bases not matched to a gene; V was cut back by 4 bases and J by 2 bases. CDR3 in DNA: TGTGCTAGTGGTTCCATCCCTACTAGCGGGGGGATCACAGATACGCAGTATTTT. This codes for CASGSIPTSGGITDTQYF. Drawing the rest from reference TRBV12-5 and TRBJ2-3, the complete variable domain is DARVTQTPRHKVTEMGQEVTMRCQPILGHNTVFWYRQTMMQGLELLAYFRNRAPLDDSGMPKDRFSAEMPDATLATLKIQPSEPRDSAVYFCASGSIPTSGGITDTQYFGPGTRLTVL.

This clone came up once. The chain recombines TRBV30 with TRBJ1-5; D not certain. CDR3 length equals 16 residues. CDR1 GTSNPN and CDR2 SVGIG come from the germline V gene (reference sequence). V was shortened by 0 bases and J by 6 bases, with 18 bases between the two germline ends. The CDR3 sequence: CAWSVSQARMGQPQHF. The CDR3 DNA reads TGTGCCTGGAGTGTATCGCAGGCCCGAATGGGTCAGCCCCAGCATTTT.

This clone was found a few times. The chain recombines TRBV9 with TRBJ1-1; D not resolved. V was trimmed by 0 bases and J by 5 bases, leaving 8 bases between them. This CDR3 has 13 amino acids. Germline V lookup: CDR1 SGDLS, CDR2 YYNGEE. This CDR3 reads CASSVGLETEAFF. The CDR3, as DNA: TGTGCCAGCAGCGTAGGATTGGAGACTGAAGCTTTCTTT. Based on the CDR3 plus reference TRBV9 and TRBJ1-1, the full variable domain is DSGVTQTPKHLITATGQRVTLRCSPRSGDLSVYWYQQSLDQGLQFLIQYYNGEERAKGNILERFSAQQFPDLHSELNLSSLELGDSALYFCASSVGLETEAFFGQGTRLTVV.

The gene calls are TRBV7-2 and TRBJ2-1; D is perhaps TRBD2 (7 bases). Trimming left V 8 bases short and J 6 bases short, with 17 bases between. Germline CDR1 and CDR2: SGHTA and FQGNSA. This CDR3 is built from 14 residues. CDR3 sequence (DNA): TGTGCCAGCCTAGAGGGGGGGGCCCTCAATGAGCAGTTCTTC. Translation gives CASLEGGALNEQFF.

J is TRBJ1-4 and V is TRBV29-1, with a possible D match to TRBD1 (5 bases). From germline, CDR1 is SQVTM and CDR2 ANQGSEA. V was shortened by 6 bases and J by 10 bases, with 12 bases between the two germline ends. This CDR3 spans 11 amino acids. Here the CDR3 reads CSVASGGKLFF. The CDR3 DNA sequence: TGCAGCGTGGCCTCGGGGGGAAAACTGTTTTTT.